The 29 T cell receptor beta chains presented below share a single source sample, sequenced in a study of beta chain features in type 1 diabetes. Expressed TCRB transcripts were sequenced because the entire RNA isolate underwent reverse transcription. Sequencing was performed with immunoSEQ multiplex PCR; in TCRdb, only in-frame clones are kept and a portion is missing. This table has under 90,000 clones, roughly a third appearing once. The sequencing sample was made of stem cell memory CD4+ T cells from blood. All receptors derive from a woman between 18 and 30 years old in good health.

This clone turned up a few times. The gene calls are TRBV19 and TRBJ1-5, with TRBD1 identical over 8 bases. Trimming at V came to 3 bases and at J to 2 bases, leaving 6 bases not matched to a gene. Germline V lookup: CDR1 LNHDA, CDR2 SQIVND (reference sequence). This CDR3 region has 16 residues. The CDR3 region is CASSIRGGQGNQPQHF. CDR3 sequence (DNA): TGTGCCAGTAGTATTAGAGGGGGACAGGGCAATCAGCCCCAGCATTTT.

This clone was counted a few times. The chain links TRBV6-1 to TRBJ2-2; 9 bases are shared with TRBD2. Germline CDR1 is MNHNS and CDR2 is SASEGT. The CDR3 is 13 residues long. The V segment lost 6 bases and the J segment 5 bases; nucleotides outside the gene matches: 1. The CDR3: CASRSGGTGELFF. In DNA form, the CDR3 reads TGTGCCAGCAGGAGCGGGGGGACCGGGGAGCTGTTTTTT.

V usage is TRBV29-1 and J usage is TRBJ1-2; tentatively, D is TRBD1 (5 bases). The CDR3 has 13 amino acids. V lost 4 bases and J 2 bases, leaving 11 bases between the germline ends. Germline V CDR1 and CDR2: SQVTM, ANQGSEA. CDR3 DNA sequence: TGCAGCGTTGCGGAGGGACGAAACTATGGCTACACCTTC. The encoded protein is CSVAEGRNYGYTF. The whole variable domain, filled in from reference TRBV29-1 and TRBJ1-2, reads SAVISQKPSRDICQRGTSLTIQCQVDSQVTMMFWYRQQPGQSLTLIATANQGSEATYESGFVIDKFPISRPNLTFSTLTVSNMSPEDSSIYLCSVAEGRNYGYTFGSGTRLTVV.

This clone was seen a handful of times. The CDR3 loop is CASTDRDWQFF. The CDR3 region has the DNA TGTGCCAGCACGGACCGGGACTGGCAGTTCTTC. V and J are TRBV6-1 and TRBJ2-1; a weak D match, TRBD2 (6 bases). Trimming left V 7 bases short and J 12 bases short, with 13 bases between. Germline loops: CDR1 MNHNS, CDR2 SASEGT. The CDR3 spans 11 residues.

This sequence joins TRBV5-6 and TRBJ1-2; 7 bases are a match to TRBD1. J lost 3 bases, V lost 2 bases, and 4 bases had no gene match. Germline V lookup: CDR1 SGHDT, CDR2 YYEEEE. There are 14 residues in the CDR3. Written as DNA, the CDR3 is TGTGCCAGCAGCTTCAGGGGGGAAGACTATGGCTACACCTTC. It translates to CASSFRGEDYGYTF.

V and J are TRBV30 and TRBJ2-2; perhaps TRBD1 as D (5 bases). Trimming pared 1 base from V and 3 bases from J, leaving 12 bases between. This CDR3 comprises 15 residues. Looked up from germline, CDR1 is GTSNPN and CDR2 is SVGIG (reference sequence). CDR3 sequence: CAWSEGLGDTGELFF. In DNA form, the CDR3 reads TGTGCCTGGAGTGAGGGTTTAGGGGACACCGGGGAGCTGTTTTTT.

This clone was seen repeatedly, ten times or more. The chain couples TRBV30 to TRBJ2-1; D not certain. V was clipped by 2 bases and J by 6 bases, with 5 bases between them. The CDR3 is 11 residues long. Germline lookup yields CDR1 GTSNPN and CDR2 SVGIG (reference sequence). DNA for the CDR3: TGTGCCTGGAGTCTGTTCAATGAGCAGTTCTTC. Encoded protein: CAWSLFNEQFF.

This rearrangement joins TRBV13 to TRBJ2-7; D is perhaps TRBD2 (6 bases). Germline CDR1 reads PRHDT; CDR2 reads FYEKMQ (reference sequence). V was shortened by 5 bases and J by 1 base, with 18 bases between the two germline ends. CDR3 length: 16 amino acids. CDR3 protein: CASSARDWGLSYEQYF. As DNA, the CDR3 is TGTGCCAGCAGCGCCCGGGACTGGGGATTGTCCTACGAGCAGTACTTC.

V and J are TRBV19 and TRBJ1-1; maybe TRBD1 (6 bases). Germline V CDR1 and CDR2: LNHDA, SQIVND (reference sequence). Trimming cost V 3 bases and J 5 bases, with 22 bases left between them. The CDR3 spans 17 residues. CDR3 nucleotide sequence: TGTGCCAGTAGTATGTGGCAGGGGCCCCGGTTAGGGACTGAAGCTTTCTTT. This translates into CASSMWQGPRLGTEAFF.

This chain connects TRBV14 to TRBJ1-2; tentative D call: TRBD1 (5 bases). In germline, CDR1 is SGHDN, CDR2 FVKESK. The CDR3 consists of 13 residues. V was clipped by 1 base and J by 5 bases, with 8 bases between them. The CDR3 sequence: CASSQGQSYGYTF. The CDR3 region has the DNA TGTGCCAGCAGCCAAGGACAGAGTTATGGCTACACCTTC.

The chain carries TRBV10-3 and TRBJ2-7; D is uncertain. The CDR3 consists of 12 residues. V was trimmed by 4 bases and J by 6 bases, leaving 10 bases between them. Germline CDR1 is ENHRY and CDR2 is SYGVKD. The CDR3 coding sequence is TGTGCCATCAGTGGACCGGGTCTCGAGCAGTACTTC. As protein: CAISGPGLEQYF.

The chain combines TRBV2 with TRBJ2-5; the D gene is possibly TRBD2 (5 bases). CDR1 is SNHLY, CDR2 FYNNEI, per germline. The CDR3 is made up of 14 amino acids. V lost 6 bases, J lost 5 bases, and 16 bases lay in between. CDR3 loop: CASSVDHTGETQYF. The CDR3 DNA reads as TGTGCCAGCAGCGTCGACCACACGGGGGAGACCCAGTACTTC. Complete variable domain (other parts from reference TRBV2 and TRBJ2-5): EPEVTQTPSHQVTQMGQEVILRCVPISNHLYFYWYRQILGQKVEFLVSFYNNEISEKSEIFDDQFSVERPDGSNFTLKIRSTKLEDSAMYFCASSVDHTGETQYFGPGTRLLVL.

To note about this clone: Other DNA variants within this sample encode the same CDR3. V usage is TRBV30 and J usage is TRBJ2-5; 11 bases line up with TRBD2. CDR1 and CDR2 from the germline V gene are GTSNPN and SVGIG (reference sequence). J lost 1 base, V lost 2 bases, and 6 bases had no gene match. CDR3 length equals 16 residues. CDR3: CAWSITGTSGQETQYF. CDR3 DNA sequence: TGTGCCTGGAGTATCACCGGGACTAGCGGCCAAGAGACCCAGTACTTC.

The chain combines TRBV5-1 with TRBJ2-1; 11 nucleotides align to TRBD2. The V segment lost 6 bases and the J segment 4 bases; nucleotides outside the gene matches: 6. The length of the CDR3 is 15 residues. The germline gives CDR1 SGHRS, CDR2 YFSETQ. Written as DNA, the CDR3 is TGCGCCAGCACTACCGGGACTAGCGGATACAATGAGCAGTTCTTC. This encodes CASTTGTSGYNEQFF.

The chain has TRBV29-1 and TRBJ2-5; D may be TRBD1 (5 bases). The CDR3 covers 13 residues. Germline V lookup: CDR1 SQVTM, CDR2 ANQGSEA. V lost 8 bases and J 0 bases, leaving 13 bases between the germline ends. The CDR3 reads CSIRQTYQETQYF. As DNA, the CDR3 is TGCAGCATCAGACAGACGTACCAAGAGACCCAGTACTTC.

This clone was found a few times. The chain uses TRBV5-4 and TRBJ1-2, with D possibly matching TRBD1 (5 bases). Between the trimmed V and J ends, which lost 0 bases and 5 bases, there was a span of 8 bases. This CDR3 contains 13 residues. The germline V gene has CDR1 SGHNT and CDR2 YYREEE (reference sequence). CDR3 DNA: TGTGCCAGCAGCTTGGGGGGGGTATATGGCTACACCTTC. Its translation is CASSLGGVYGYTF.

Written as DNA, the CDR3 is TGCGCCAGCAGCGCGGGCCGCGGGGAGCTGTTTTTT. Protein product: CASSAGRGELFF. The chain links TRBV5-1 to TRBJ2-2; tentatively, D is TRBD2 (5 bases). Deletions cut 4 bases from V and 7 bases from J, with 8 bases between. The V gene's germline CDR1 is SGHRS and CDR2 YFSETQ. The CDR3 spans 12 residues. The full variable domain, its missing parts supplied by reference TRBV5-1 and TRBJ2-2, is KAGVTQTPRYLIKTRGQQVTLSCSPISGHRSVSWYQQTPGQGLQFLFEYFSETQRNKGNFPGRFSGRQFSNSRSEMNVSTLELGDSALYLCASSAGRGELFFGEGSRLTVL.

This clone has just a few counts. CDR3 DNA sequence: TGTGCCAGCTCGATCGAAGGGGGCGAGCAGTACTTC. It translates to CASSIEGGEQYF. V and J are TRBV18 and TRBJ2-7, with D maybe TRBD1 (6 bases). The CDR3 totals 12 residues. V was trimmed by 6 bases and J by 6 bases, leaving 12 bases between them. Germline loops: CDR1 KGHSH, CDR2 LQKENI.

The CDR3: CASSSGTSLANEQFF. DNA of the CDR3: TGCGCCAGCAGCTCCGGGACTTCCCTTGCGAATGAGCAGTTCTTC. This chain uses TRBV5-1 with TRBJ2-1; D possibly corresponds to TRBD2 (6 bases). The CDR3 is 15 residues long. The germline V gene has CDR1 SGHRS and CDR2 YFSETQ. The V gene lost 3 bases and the J gene lost 7 bases, with 17 bases spanning the gap.

The chain links TRBV30 to TRBJ1-1; no reliable D call. Germline V gene data show CDR1 as GTSNPN and CDR2 as SVGIG (reference sequence). V was shortened by 2 bases and J by 2 bases, with 6 bases between the two germline ends. The CDR3 has 12 residues. CDR3 amino acids: CAWSMANTEAFF. Here the CDR3 DNA reads TGTGCCTGGAGTATGGCTAACACTGAAGCTTTCTTT.

This clone appeared a single time. The chain couples TRBV19 to TRBJ1-5; 7 bases line up with TRBD1. The V and J ends lost 6 bases and 6 bases, in that order; junction bases with no gene match: 8. CDR1 LNHDA and CDR2 SQIVND come from the germline V gene (reference sequence). This CDR3 contains 14 residues. CDR3 coding DNA: TGTGCCAGTAGGATAAATACAGGGGTTCAGCCCCAGCATTTT. Protein product: CASRINTGVQPQHF.

This clone showed up just a few times. The gene calls are TRBV2 and TRBJ2-3, with 14 bases aligning to TRBD2. The CDR3 extends over 16 amino acids. J was trimmed by 3 bases and V by 4 bases; bases with no gene match: 3. Germline CDR1 is SNHLY and CDR2 is FYNNEI. CDR3 protein: CASSGGTSGGTDTQYF. The CDR3 coding sequence is TGTGCCAGCAGTGGTGGGACTAGCGGGGGAACAGATACGCAGTATTTT.

This clone was seen only a few times. The rearrangement links TRBV13 to TRBJ1-2; D may be TRBD1 (5 bases). The CDR3 extends over 14 amino acids. The V end lost 2 bases, the J end lost 4 bases, and 11 bases lay between the germline ends. Germline lookup yields CDR1 PRHDT and CDR2 FYEKMQ (reference sequence). The CDR3 DNA is TGTGCCAGCAGCTTACAGGGCTCTGGCTATGGCTACACCTTC. Translating gives CASSLQGSGYGYTF.

The table lists this clone with many counts. V and J are TRBV7-2 and TRBJ2-7; no definite D call. The V and J ends lost 2 bases and 7 bases respectively, with 6 bases between them. Germline V gene data show CDR1 as SGHTA and CDR2 as FQGNSA. The CDR3 consists of 11 residues. CDR3 in DNA: TGTGCCAGCAGCTTATCGCAGGAGCAGTACTTC. Its protein product is CASSLSQEQYF.

This rearrangement joins TRBV9 to TRBJ2-2; the D gene is possibly TRBD1 (6 bases). CDR1 is SGDLS and CDR2 is YYNGEE in the germline V gene. Deletions cut 1 base from V and 4 bases from J, with 8 bases between. The CDR3 consists of 14 residues. CDR3 bases: TGTGCCAGCAGCGTAAGGGGGAGCACCGGGGAGCTGTTTTTT. Amino acid sequence: CASSVRGSTGELFF.

The chain recombines TRBV2 with TRBJ2-7, with 8 bases matching TRBD2. CDR3 length: 14 residues. CDR1 and CDR2 from the germline V gene are SNHLY and FYNNEI. Trimming took 6 bases from V and 3 from J; bases not matched to a gene: 7. CDR3 DNA: TGTGCCAGCAGACCCGGGACTAGGGGCTACGAGCAGTACTTC. Amino acid sequence: CASRPGTRGYEQYF.

The chain carries TRBV9 and TRBJ2-3; D perhaps matches TRBD1 (5 bases). The CDR3 runs to 15 residues. CDR1 and CDR2 (germline): SGDLS, YYNGEE. V lost 2 bases, J lost 1 base, and 11 bases lay in between. CDR3 DNA: TGTGCCAGCAGCGTGGGGCCGGACGGCACAGATACGCAGTATTTT. Residues: CASSVGPDGTDTQYF.

Only a few counts were recorded for this clone. J is TRBJ1-1 and V is TRBV5-1; D remains unclear. V lost 0 bases and J 5 bases, leaving 11 bases between the germline ends. The CDR3 contains 14 residues. Per germline, CDR1 SGHRS and CDR2 YFSETQ. CDR3 coding DNA: TGCGCCAGCAGCTTGGAAGGAGGCGGGACTGAAGCTTTCTTT. Translating it yields CASSLEGGGTEAFF. Using reference TRBV5-1 and TRBJ1-1 for the parts outside the CDR3, the full variable domain is KAGVTQTPRYLIKTRGQQVTLSCSPISGHRSVSWYQQTPGQGLQFLFEYFSETQRNKGNFPGRFSGRQFSNSRSEMNVSTLELGDSALYLCASSLEGGGTEAFFGQGTRLTVV.

This clone was counted once. V is TRBV6-1 and J is TRBJ1-5, with TRBD1 identical over 7 bases. The germline V gene encodes CDR1 MNHNS and CDR2 SASEGT. The trim removed 6 bases at V and 7 bases at J, leaving 6 bases unmatched. The CDR3 extends over 13 amino acids. The CDR3 DNA follows: TGTGCCAGCAGCGTACAGGGGAACCAGCCCCAGCATTTT. Its protein product is CASSVQGNQPQHF.